This TCR beta chain was retrieved from a study of CD8 T cells in Susac syndrome (dated by TCRdb to between 2018 and 2021). With regard to the full study: The study used repertoire sequencing to test whether antigen drove CD8+ T cell activation and differentiation in Susac syndrome. Summary of the overall study and its limitations: The number of individuals in the TCR sequencing and HLA analysis was acknowledged as relatively small.

About this clonotype itself: No cognate antigen has been identified for it. No much larger clone exists at a distance of one base, and base qualities are not known.

Peripheral blood CD8+ and CD4+ T cells from healthy donors, Susac syndrome patients and multiple sclerosis patients were profiled using high-throughput TCR beta sequencing. The healthy donors served as controls matched for age and sex. Bulk CD8+ and CD4+ T cells were purified by magnetic negative isolation, while CD8+ TEMRA cells were enriched using FACS. Blood was collected in EDTA tubes and processed within 24 hours, with PBMCs isolated through density gradient centrifugation. PBMCs intended for TCR sequencing were frozen in liquid nitrogen and were later thawed in a 37 degrees C water bath. Purity of sorted or isolated CD4+, CD8+ and CD8+ TEMRA cells was at least 90%. CDR1 and CDR2 (SEHNR, FQNEAQ) derive from the germline V gene (reference sequence). The CDR3 runs 12 residues from the cysteine to the phenylalanine. Only the CDR3 portion is preserved as DNA: 36 bases, with reading frame beginning at the first base. V is pared back by 4 bases and J by 5 bases, with 8 bases lying between the germline termini.

RNA was extracted using the RNeasy kit, and about 0.5 to 1 ug of the RNA was reverse transcribed with random hexamers. TCR beta CDR3 regions were amplified with the immunoSEQ multiplex PCR assay covering 54 Vbeta and 13 Jbeta segments. To correct PCR amplification bias, a synthetic template baseline was used for both primer optimization and computational correction. The original pipeline was this. Reads were assigned to V, D and J genes according to IMGT and analyzed in immunoSEQ Analyzer, with only productive sequences retained. Clonality was calculated as one minus the Shannon entropy normalized by log2 of the number of productive unique sequences. Public and private clones were assessed among the 100 most prevalent clones of each patient and control. A clone was defined as Susac-specific if it was absent from the healthy and MS cohorts, from some 980 published viral clones and from other ImmuneACCESS disease sequences. TCRdb's own reprocessing of the public reads used fastp at Q25 and MiXCR and kept productive beta chains. CDR3 protein duplicates are merged, each entry listing the most common genes and DNA. V and J calls and clone size were set by TCRdb, not the authors. The sample table lists some 160,000 distinct CDR3 sequences, approximately 90% of them with a count of one. The top ten hold around 0.079% of the sample.

The receptor comes from a human donor in good health. Sequencing was carried out using CD4+ T cells from PBMCs. The chain couples TRBV7-9 to TRBJ1-2; the D gene cannot be resolved reliably. The DNA reads as follows: TGTGCCAGCAGCTCTCAACAGTATGGCTACACCTTC. Its protein reads: CASSSQQYGYTF.